The 8 T cell receptor beta chains listed next were all sequenced from one sample in a study of cytomegalovirus exposure and HLA in healthy donors. The study ran its PCR with 60 Vbeta and 13 Jbeta primers. TCRdb's table, derived via immunoSEQ multiplex PCR, lists solely in-frame clones and lacks some. The data show about 140,000 clones, approximately 83% seen once. Source material: PBMCs. The source is a woman between 40 and 55 years old in good health and CMV-seronegative.

This clone has only a few counts. This sequence joins TRBV2 and TRBJ1-5; D perhaps matches TRBD1 (6 bases). CDR1 is SNHLY and CDR2 is FYNNEI in the germline V gene. Trimming took 9 bases from V and 6 from J, leaving 27 bases between them. This CDR3 is built from 17 residues. In nucleotides, the CDR3 is TGTGCCAGTTCGATAGATATGGGGGGGCTTTCTGGTCAGCCCCAGCATTTT. Its translation: CASSIDMGGLSGQPQHF. Filled out from reference TRBV2 and TRBJ1-5, the complete variable domain reads EPEVTQTPSHQVTQMGQEVILRCVPISNHLYFYWYRQILGQKVEFLVSFYNNEISEKSEIFDDQFSVERPDGSNFTLKIRSTKLEDSAMYFCASSIDMGGLSGQPQHFGDGTRLSIL.

The chain is built from TRBV7-9 and TRBJ2-7; D gene unclear. Germline V lookup: CDR1 SEHNR, CDR2 FQNEAQ (reference sequence). Trimming pared 2 bases from V and 6 bases from J, leaving 8 bases between. CDR3 length: 12 residues. The CDR3 coding sequence is TGTGCCAGCAGCTTAATCATCGGCGAGCAGTACTTC. Translation: CASSLIIGEQYF.

This chain joins TRBV15 and TRBJ1-1; possibly TRBD1 for D (6 bases). Trimming removed 0 bases at V and 0 bases at J, with 14 bases between. The CDR3 has 17 residues. Germline CDR1 is LNHNV and CDR2 is YYDKDF (reference sequence). CDR3 sequence reads: CATSRDLWTAMNTEAFF. The CDR3 DNA is TGTGCCACCAGCAGAGATCTTTGGACAGCAATGAACACTGAAGCTTTCTTT.

This rearrangement joins TRBV27 to TRBJ1-1; TRBD1 is a possible D gene (6 bases). The V and J ends lost 3 bases and 0 bases respectively, with 14 bases between them. The germline V gene has CDR1 MNHEY and CDR2 SMNVEV (reference sequence). CDR3 length: 16 residues. The CDR3 loop reads CASSFSTGHMNTEAFF. CDR3 bases: TGTGCCAGCAGTTTCTCGACAGGACACATGAACACTGAAGCTTTCTTT.

This chain joins TRBV2 and TRBJ2-1, with D maybe TRBD2 (6 bases). There are 14 residues in the CDR3. The germline V gene has CDR1 SNHLY and CDR2 FYNNEI. Trimming left V 4 bases short and J 5 bases short, with 12 bases between. This CDR3 reads CASSGGVLDNEQFF. CDR3 DNA sequence: TGTGCCAGCAGTGGGGGGGTTCTGGACAATGAGCAGTTCTTC.

The chain couples TRBV5-4 to TRBJ2-5; 9 nucleotides match TRBD2. The germline V gene has CDR1 SGHNT and CDR2 YYREEE (reference sequence). J lost 3 bases, V lost 2 bases, and 2 bases had no gene match. This CDR3 spans 14 amino acids. The CDR3 protein is CASSLSGGKETQYF. CDR3 bases: TGTGCCAGCAGCTTAAGCGGGGGGAAAGAGACCCAGTACTTC. The full variable domain, rest sourced from reference TRBV5-4 and TRBJ2-5, is ETGVTQSPTHLIKTRGQQVTLRCSSQSGHNTVSWYQQALGQGPQFIFQYYREEENGRGNFPPRFSGLQFPNYSSELNVNALELDDSALYLCASSLSGGKETQYFGPGTRLLVL.

V usage is TRBV15 and J usage is TRBJ2-1; 12 bases match TRBD2. The germline CDR1 and CDR2 sequences are LNHNV and YYDKDF (reference sequence). J gave up 7 bases and V 8 bases, and 6 bases lay outside the gene matches. The CDR3 contains 14 residues. CDR3: CATLTSGGPNEQFF. DNA for the CDR3: TGTGCCACCCTGACTAGCGGGGGTCCGAATGAGCAGTTCTTC.

This chain joins TRBV2 and TRBJ2-7, with 12 bases matching TRBD2. Trimming took 7 bases from V and 7 from J; bases not matched to a gene: 20. Per the germline V gene, CDR1 is SNHLY and CDR2 is FYNNEI. CDR3 size: 18 residues. The CDR3 nucleotides read TGTGCCAGCAACTGGAAGGGTCGGCTAGCGGGAGGGCCCAGGGAGCAGTACTTC. Translated, it gives CASNWKGRLAGGPREQYF.